In its sample, the clone carrying this T cell receptor beta chain was seen many times. What it binds is not known. Each TRB amplification used roughly 250-550 ng of genomic DNA from blood. Germline loops: CDR1 GTSNPN, CDR2 SVGIG (reference sequence). This CDR3 region has 11 residues. This entry belongs to a study of T and B cells in COVID-19 patients. Background on the study: Peripheral blood came from COVID-19 patients with active infection or after recovery. Active-infection patients were older, median around 62 years, than recovered patients, median around 30 years. Points from the study as a whole: Clonality of TRB repertoires was high in active COVID-19; recovery brought above-healthy diversity and richness.

Multiplex PCR with BIOMED2 TRB-A/B primer pools amplified TRB rearrangements. TCRdb analysed the multiplex PCR reads with MiXCR anew, one entry per CDR3 protein. The table shows approximately 13,000 distinct CDR3 sequences, with over 25% occurring only once. Sequences were obtained from blood. The V gene is TRBV30, the J gene TRBJ1-1; D unresolved. This sequence originates from a human donor who had recovered from COVID-19. Here the CDR3 DNA reads TGTCTGGGCAGGATGAACACTGAAGCTTTCTTT. It encodes CLGRMNTEAFF.